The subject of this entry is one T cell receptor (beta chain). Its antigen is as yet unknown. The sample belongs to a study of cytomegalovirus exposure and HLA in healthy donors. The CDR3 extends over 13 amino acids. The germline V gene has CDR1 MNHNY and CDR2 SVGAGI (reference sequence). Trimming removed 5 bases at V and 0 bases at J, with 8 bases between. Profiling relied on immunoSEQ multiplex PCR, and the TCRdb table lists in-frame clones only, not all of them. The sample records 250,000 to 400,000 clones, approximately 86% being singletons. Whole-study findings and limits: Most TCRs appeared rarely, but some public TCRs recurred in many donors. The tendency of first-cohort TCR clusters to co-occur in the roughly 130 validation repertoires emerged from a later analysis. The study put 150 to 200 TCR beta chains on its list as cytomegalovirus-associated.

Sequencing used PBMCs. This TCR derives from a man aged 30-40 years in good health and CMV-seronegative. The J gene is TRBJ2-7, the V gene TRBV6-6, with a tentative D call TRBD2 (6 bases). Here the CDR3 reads CASSRGSSYEQYF. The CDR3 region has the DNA TGTGCCAGCAGTCGGGGGAGCTCCTACGAGCAGTACTTC.